The present entry profiles one TCR beta chain with its context. Its antigen is not yet known. Base qualities are not provided; no much larger clone lies one nucleotide away. The record originates from a study of cytomegalovirus exposure and HLA in healthy donors (dated by TCRdb to 2016 to 2017). Context from the whole study: An earlier analysis of 550 to 700 of the donors reported 276 Gb of sequence data and roughly 100 million unique TCR beta sequences from about 179 million T cells. An early release that covered some 640 HLA-typed donors contained about 300 gigabases of sequencing data and 85 million to 100 million unique TCR sequences. Among the roughly 400 genotyped donors, around 81% belonged to the genetic ancestry cluster associated with self-reported Caucasian donors. The aim of the study was to test whether cataloging public T cell receptors could identify signatures of past pathogen exposure. The T cell repertoires of 670 or so subjects were profiled by immunosequencing and related to cytomegalovirus serostatus. A separate validation cohort of 90 to 150 different subjects was used in addition to the 666-subject first cohort. High-throughput TCR immunosequencing, statistical association of individual TCRs with disease status, and machine learning were combined to predict cytomegalovirus infection status. In a later analysis, previously published TCR beta repertoires from 550 to 750 donors were re-analyzed and high-resolution HLA genotyping was added so that TCR occurrence patterns could be studied. Rather than using new phenotypic data, the later analysis identified candidate immune exposures from TCR beta sequences and from how often those sequences occurred across donors. An earlier analysis of approximately 630 of the donors applied high-throughput TCR beta sequencing to assess whether each TCR beta V gene segment acted as functional or pseudogenic. Alongside the repertoire data, information on donor age, sex, ethnicity and CMV serostatus was compiled. In a later genetic analysis, genome-wide SNP genotypes for about three fifths of the 666 donors were used, and that subset was treated as a discovery cohort. Every repertoire in the discovery cohort had been generated on one and the same sequencing platform. Both class I and class II loci were covered by HLA typing, at four-digit resolution. Typing coverage varied by locus: about 620-640 donors for A, B, C, DRB1 and DQB1; roughly 520 for DQA1; 600 to 610 for DPA1; roughly 450 for DPB1. Because of strong linkage in the cohort, roughly five DR-DQ haplotypes were treated as single units for association and clustering. Among some 410 genotyped donors of the cohort, an average of approximately 250,000 unique TCR beta nucleotide sequences were sequenced per donor, roughly a sixth of them non-productive.

The germline V gene (reference sequence) sets CDR1 to MNHNY and CDR2 to SVGAGI. V loses 4 bases, J loses 2 bases, and the germline ends lie 11 bases apart. The CDR3 runs 14 residues from the cysteine to the phenylalanine. The entry retains the CDR3 DNA only, 42 bases that are in frame from base 1. Study-wide findings and limitations: At a false discovery rate of 0.05, a later analysis linked approximately 18,000 TCR beta sequences to specific HLA alleles. Sequencing depth was assumed to be roughly uniform across donors in the presence/absence analyses, though that assumption may not hold. A later analysis found that HLA-associated TCR beta chains were more clonally expanded and had lower generation probabilities than equally common non-associated chains. Only TCR beta chains were sequenced in this cohort, and the absence of alpha or paired-chain data limited detectable features. The only immune exposure information available for the cohort was CMV serostatus. Because counts were too low, roughly 18 rarely observed V segments, including chromosome 9 orphons, were left out of the earlier analysis of about 500 of the donors. The sequencing pipeline was judged likely to have produced a cluster of highly shared sequence variants as a technical artifact. When HLA alleles, especially DR and DQ, strongly co-occurred, attributing TCR associations to individual alleles was difficult. A later genetic analysis reported fewer N-insertions in productive TCRs among donors in an Asian-associated ancestry cluster than the roughly 700-donor mean. The 87-base-pair reads could not distinguish some IMGT-functional V segments, including TRBV6-2 and TRBV6-3, so those segments were excluded. The authors suggested that the approach could potentially be extended to other disease states and immunological phenotypes. HLA typing was unavailable for some donors at each locus, so association tests used only the typed subset. In the study, about 150 TCR beta chains were listed as associated with cytomegalovirus. Most CMV-associated TCR beta chains appeared to be HLA-restricted in a later analysis, and the HLA associations seemed to be driven largely by CMV exposure. Linkage disequilibrium might explain the correlated functional status among segregating V segments, but an unknown experimental factor could not be ruled out. In both the original and validation cohorts, the classifier was reported to diagnose cytomegalovirus status with high specificity and sensitivity. Most TCR sequences were observed very rarely across donors, whereas some public TCRs were present in many individuals. A few of the identified cytomegalovirus-associated TCR beta chains were confirmed in vitro to be specific for cytomegalovirus antigens. A further reported finding was that TCR beta sequences accurately predicted the HLA-A and HLA-B alleles for most subjects in the first cohort. In a later analysis, TCR association rates were found to vary across HLA loci, with the most associated TCRs seen for DRB1 alleles and the fewest for HLA-C alleles. An earlier analysis of roughly 570 of the donors showed that most TCR beta V segments appeared in productive rearrangements either about 90% or about 30% of the time, which broadly matched IMGT annotations. An association between a missense DCLRE1C variant and V-gene and J-gene trimming of TCR beta chains was found in a later genetic analysis and replicated in an independent cohort. Several of the top co-occurrence clusters appeared to be linked to parvovirus B19, influenza, CMV and Epstein-Barr virus, according to a later analysis.

The cohort comprised some 700 healthy bone marrow donors. At the time of sampling, every cohort member was nominally healthy, though immune exposures that went unrecorded were likely present. The donor tested CMV seronegative and was one of the 352 seronegative cohort members. Every donor gave a peripheral blood sample, and the peripheral blood mononuclear cells from that sample were used for TCR beta sequencing. Genomic DNA was extracted from the blood cell samples with the Qiagen DNeasy Blood Extraction Kit. The library was made by the immunoSEQ multiplex PCR assay. The multiplex PCR relied on a mix of 60 forward primers for TCR Vbeta segments and 13 reverse primers for TCR Jbeta segments. The CDR3 region of rearranged TCR beta genes was amplified from genomic DNA with a multiplex PCR assay. Amplified TCR beta libraries were sequenced as 87-base-pair reads on the Illumina HiSeq System. Per the authors' processing: A later analysis counted about 80 million unique TCR beta chains across the 600 to 850 repertoires, and 10 million to 12 million of these chains were shared by at least two donors. Raw reads were error-corrected and collapsed into unique sequences with a nearest-neighbor algorithm that merged closely related sequences to remove PCR and sequencing errors. To assign V, D and J gene segments, CDR3 sequences were aligned to IMGT reference sequences. For a sequence to be retained, a match of at least six nucleotides to both a V gene segment and a J gene segment was required. A rearrangement was called productive if the CDR3 had no stop codons and remained in frame with V and J, and every other rearrangement was called non-productive. Following IMGT convention, CDR3 was defined as the stretch from the second conserved V-encoded cysteine to the conserved J-encoded phenylalanine. The earlier analysis of 587 of the donors excluded sequences that lacked an unambiguous match to a single V gene segment. In an earlier analysis of several hundred of the donors, V segments were called functional above 56.7% productive rearrangements and were called segregating when the between-donor standard deviation exceeded 5%. A statistical classification framework was built for diagnosing cytomegalovirus status from the catalog of TCR beta chain sequences. A later analysis assigned V and J genes by comparing TCR nucleotide sequences with IMGT/GENE-DB human TR gene sequences. In a later analysis, CDR3 sequences and most-parsimonious VDJ recombination scenarios were assigned using the TCRdist pipeline. In a later analysis, every TCR beta chain was defined by the combination of its CDR3 amino acid sequence and its V-gene family, and reads without a unique V-gene family were dropped. A later analysis removed roughly 590 highly shared, low-generation-probability nucleotide sequences to deal with suspected cross-contamination and a sequencing artifact. For each public chain, a later analysis derived a clonal expansion index from normalized ranks of inferred template counts within each repertoire. A later analysis computed generation probabilities with a VDJ recombination model fitted to out-of-frame rearrangements, and checked the results against IGoR. A later analysis scored TCR-TCR, TCR-HLA and TCR-CMV co-occurrence with hypergeometric tests, applying a repertoire-size bias correction to TCR pairs. In a later analysis, false discovery rates were estimated by permuting HLA or CMV assignments 20 times. In a later analysis, co-occurring TCRs were grouped using DBSCAN, and TCRdist sequence similarity was added for clustering within HLA-allele-positive subsets. For co-occurrence clustering, repertoires with fewer than 30,000 or more than 120,000 public chains were excluded, along with four or five repertoires with anomalous nucleotide sharing. The clones in this table, taken by TCRdb from immuneACCESS, are in-frame only. Not every clone is retained; where verified, under half of the shortfall comes from an unresolved V gene, and the cause of the rest is unknown. The V and J calls and clone size were taken over from that table, and D and trimming were inferred from the DNA. This sample lists 110,000 to 150,000 clones; approximately 80% were detected once. About 1.8% of the sample goes to the ten largest clones.

The specimen sequenced was PBMCs. This sequence was found in a woman between 40 and 55 years old in good health and CMV-seronegative. The sequence links TRBV6-6 to TRBJ1-2, with the D gene not clear enough to name. The CDR3 has the sequence CASSSNRDNYGYTF. In nucleotides, the sequence is TGTGCCAGCAGTTCGAACAGAGACAACTATGGCTACACCTTC.